The 5 T cell receptor beta chains below come from one sample, sequenced in a study of shared clonotypes between healthy human individuals. Clones were read by immunoSEQ multiplex PCR, and TCRdb kept only the in-frame ones, dropping some. The sample lists about 1.5 million clones, approximately 98% occurring once. Specimen: naive CD4+ T cells sorted from blood. The sample's subset: CD45RA+ positively selected. Receptors were obtained from a man aged 25 to 40 in good health.

On this clone: In the same sample, other DNA sequences code for this CDR3. The chain links TRBV5-1 to TRBJ1-2, with D unresolved. V was trimmed by 0 bases and J by 0 bases, leaving 3 bases between them. Looked up from germline, CDR1 is SGHRS and CDR2 is YFSETQ. The CDR3 loop spans 13 amino acids. CDR3 DNA sequence: TGCGCCAGCAGCTTGGTGTCTAACTATGGCTACACCTTC. Amino acid sequence: CASSLVSNYGYTF. Variable domain in full (rest from reference TRBV5-1 and TRBJ1-2): KAGVTQTPRYLIKTRGQQVTLSCSPISGHRSVSWYQQTPGQGLQFLFEYFSETQRNKGNFPGRFSGRQFSNSRSEMNVSTLELGDSALYLCASSLVSNYGYTFGSGTRLTVV.

The chain carries TRBV30 and TRBJ1-4; a weak D match, TRBD1 (6 bases). Trimming pared 2 bases from V and 7 bases from J, leaving 32 bases between. Germline-derived CDR1 and CDR2 are GTSNPN and SVGIG (reference sequence). The CDR3 has 20 amino acids. For the CDR3, the DNA is TGTGCCTGGAGTTTGACTTGGCACTCTTTTGAGGGGGTCTTTTTTGAAAAACTGTTTTTT. It codes for CAWSLTWHSFEGVFFEKLFF.

This sequence joins TRBV4-3 and TRBJ1-4; TRBD1 might be the D (6 bases). Trimming took 4 bases from V and 8 from J, leaving 17 bases between them. The CDR3 is made up of 15 amino acids. Per germline, CDR1 LGHNA and CDR2 YSLEER. The CDR3 reads CASSPQALQGEKLFF. CDR3 coding DNA: TGCGCCAGCAGCCCCCAAGCCCTACAGGGCGAAAAACTGTTTTTT.

Concerning this clone: The sample has other DNA sequences that encode this CDR3 too. The V gene is TRBV18, the J gene TRBJ2-7; 11 nucleotides align to TRBD2. The CDR3 length is 15 residues. CDR1 is KGHSH, CDR2 LQKENI, per germline. The junction had 4 bases not matched to a gene; V was cut back by 3 bases and J by 3 bases. The chain's CDR3 is CASSPTSGTSYEQYF. CDR3 DNA: TGTGCCAGCTCACCGACTAGCGGGACCAGCTACGAGCAGTACTTC.

This chain joins TRBV5-1 and TRBJ2-7; D gene unclear. CDR1 is SGHRS, CDR2 YFSETQ, per germline. This CDR3 spans 12 amino acids. Deletions cut 2 bases from V and 4 bases from J, with 7 bases between. The CDR3 region is CASSFQIYEQYF. As DNA, the CDR3 is TGCGCCAGCAGCTTTCAGATATACGAGCAGTACTTC.